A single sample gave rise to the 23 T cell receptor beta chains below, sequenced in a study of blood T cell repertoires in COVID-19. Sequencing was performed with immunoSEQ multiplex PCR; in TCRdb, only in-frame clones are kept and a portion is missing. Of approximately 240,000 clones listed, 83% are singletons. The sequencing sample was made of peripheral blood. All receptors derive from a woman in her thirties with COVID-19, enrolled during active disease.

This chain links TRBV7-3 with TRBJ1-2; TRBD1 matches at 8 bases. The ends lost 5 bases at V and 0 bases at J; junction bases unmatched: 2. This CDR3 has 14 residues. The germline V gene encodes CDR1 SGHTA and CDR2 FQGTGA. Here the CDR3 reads CASSTGGANYGYTF. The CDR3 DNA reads TGTGCCAGCAGCACAGGGGGGGCTAACTATGGCTACACCTTC.

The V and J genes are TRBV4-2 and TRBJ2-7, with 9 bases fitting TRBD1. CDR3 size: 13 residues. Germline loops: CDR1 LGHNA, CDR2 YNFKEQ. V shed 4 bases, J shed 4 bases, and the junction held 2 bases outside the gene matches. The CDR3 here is CASSRDRVYEQYF. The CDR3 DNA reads TGTGCCAGCAGCCGGGACAGGGTTTACGAGCAGTACTTC.

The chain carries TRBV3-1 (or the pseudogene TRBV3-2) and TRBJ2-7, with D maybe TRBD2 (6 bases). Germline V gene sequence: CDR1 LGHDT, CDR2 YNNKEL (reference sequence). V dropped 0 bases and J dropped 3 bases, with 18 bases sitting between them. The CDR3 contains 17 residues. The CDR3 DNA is TGTGCCAGCAGCCAAGACCGCCGGGACGGGGGAAACTACGAGCAGTACTTC. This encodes CASSQDRRDGGNYEQYF.

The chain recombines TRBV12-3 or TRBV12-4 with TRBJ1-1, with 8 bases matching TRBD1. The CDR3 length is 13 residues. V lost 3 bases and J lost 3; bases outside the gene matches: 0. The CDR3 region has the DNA TGTGCCAGCAGTTTGACAGGGGACACTGAAGCTTTCTTT. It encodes CASSLTGDTEAFF.

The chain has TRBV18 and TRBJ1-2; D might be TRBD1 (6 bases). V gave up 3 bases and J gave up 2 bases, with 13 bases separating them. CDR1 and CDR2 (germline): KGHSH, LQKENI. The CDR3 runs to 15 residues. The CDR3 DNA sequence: TGTGCCAGCTCACCGACCGGCGGGGGCAACTATGGCTACACCTTC. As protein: CASSPTGGGNYGYTF.

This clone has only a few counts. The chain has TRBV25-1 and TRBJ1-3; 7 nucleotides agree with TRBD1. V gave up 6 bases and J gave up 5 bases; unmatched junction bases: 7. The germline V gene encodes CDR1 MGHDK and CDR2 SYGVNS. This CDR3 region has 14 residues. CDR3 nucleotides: TGTGCCAGCAGGCATGGACAGGAGAGAAACACCATATATTTT. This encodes CASRHGQERNTIYF.

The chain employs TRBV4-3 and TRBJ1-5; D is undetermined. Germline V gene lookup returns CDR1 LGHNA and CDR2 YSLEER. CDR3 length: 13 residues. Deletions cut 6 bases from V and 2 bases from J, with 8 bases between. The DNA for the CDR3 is TGCGCCAGCAGTAAACGGGGCAATCAGCCCCAGCATTTT. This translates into CASSKRGNQPQHF.

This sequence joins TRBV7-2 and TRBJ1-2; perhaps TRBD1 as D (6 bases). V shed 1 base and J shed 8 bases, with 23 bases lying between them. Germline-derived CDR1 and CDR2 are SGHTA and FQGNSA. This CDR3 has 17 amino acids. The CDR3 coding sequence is TGTGCCAGCAGCTTAGAAGCTACGGGGACATCGCCTCAAGGCTACACCTTC. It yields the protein CASSLEATGTSPQGYTF. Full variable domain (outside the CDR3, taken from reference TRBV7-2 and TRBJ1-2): GAGVSQSPSNKVTEKGKDVELRCDPISGHTALYWYRQSLGQGLEFLIYFQGNSAPDKSGLPSDRFSAERTGGSVSTLTIQRTQQEDSAVYLCASSLEATGTSPQGYTFGSGTRLTVV.

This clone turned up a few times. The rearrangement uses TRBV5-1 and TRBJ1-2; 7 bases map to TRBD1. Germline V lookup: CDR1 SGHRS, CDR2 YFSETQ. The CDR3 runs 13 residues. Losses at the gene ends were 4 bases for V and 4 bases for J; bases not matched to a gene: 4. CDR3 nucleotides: TGCGCCAGCAGCACCGGGACAGCCTATGGCTACACCTTC. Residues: CASSTGTAYGYTF.

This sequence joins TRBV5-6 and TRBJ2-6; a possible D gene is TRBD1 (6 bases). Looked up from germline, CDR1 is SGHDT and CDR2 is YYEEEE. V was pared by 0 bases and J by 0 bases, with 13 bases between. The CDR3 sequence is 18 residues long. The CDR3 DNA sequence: TGTGCCAGCAGCTTGGGGACAGCCTCCCTCTCTGGGGCCAACGTCCTGACTTTC. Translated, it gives CASSLGTASLSGANVLTF. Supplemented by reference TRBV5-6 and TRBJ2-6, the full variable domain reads DAGVTQSPTHLIKTRGQQVTLRCSPKSGHDTVSWYQQALGQGPQFIFQYYEEEERQRGNFPDRFSGHQFPNYSSELNVNALLLGDSALYLCASSLGTASLSGANVLTFGAGSRLTVL.

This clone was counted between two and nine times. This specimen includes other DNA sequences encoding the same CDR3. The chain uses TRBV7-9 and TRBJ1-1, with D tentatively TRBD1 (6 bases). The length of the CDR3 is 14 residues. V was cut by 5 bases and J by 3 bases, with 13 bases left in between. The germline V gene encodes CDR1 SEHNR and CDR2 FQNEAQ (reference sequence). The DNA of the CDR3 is TGTGCCAGCAGCCTAGGGGGGGATCACACTGAAGCTTTCTTT. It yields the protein CASSLGGDHTEAFF.

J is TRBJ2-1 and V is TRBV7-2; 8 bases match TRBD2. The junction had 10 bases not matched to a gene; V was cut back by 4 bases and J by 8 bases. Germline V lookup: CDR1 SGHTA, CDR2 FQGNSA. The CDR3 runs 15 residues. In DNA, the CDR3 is TGTGCCAGCAGCTCGCAACCGGGACTAGGGGATGAGCAGTTCTTC. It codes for CASSSQPGLGDEQFF.

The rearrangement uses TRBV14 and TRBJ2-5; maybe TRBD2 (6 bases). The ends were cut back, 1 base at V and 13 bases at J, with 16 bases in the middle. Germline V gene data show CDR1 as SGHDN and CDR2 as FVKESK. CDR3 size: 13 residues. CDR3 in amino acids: CASSQGSTRARYF. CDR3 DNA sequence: TGTGCCAGCAGCCAAGGCTCGACTAGGGCTCGGTACTTC.

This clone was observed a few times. CDR3: CASSLERLTRGPKNSQYF. DNA for the CDR3: TGTGCCAGCAGCTTAGAAAGACTAACAAGAGGCCCAAAAAACTCCCAGTACTTC. This chain connects TRBV7-8 to TRBJ2-5; D is perhaps TRBD2 (5 bases). V dropped 1 base and J dropped 9 bases, with 27 bases sitting between them. This CDR3 contains 18 residues. From germline, CDR1 is SGHVS and CDR2 FQNEAQ.

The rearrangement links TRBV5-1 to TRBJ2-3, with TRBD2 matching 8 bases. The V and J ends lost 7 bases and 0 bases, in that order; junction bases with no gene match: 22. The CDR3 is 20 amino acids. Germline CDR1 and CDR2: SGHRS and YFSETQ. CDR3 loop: CASAGGTSSTRGGSTDTQYF. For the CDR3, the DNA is TGCGCCAGCGCCGGCGGTACGTCCTCGACGCGCGGGGGGAGCACAGATACGCAGTATTTT.

The CDR3 nucleotides are TGTGCCAGCAGCCAATCCCAGACCGGGACAGGGCTTAACTATGGCTACACCTTC. Its translation is CASSQSQTGTGLNYGYTF. This chain links TRBV16 with TRBJ1-2; 9 bases map to TRBD1. Germline assignment: CDR1 KGHSY and CDR2 FQNENV. The CDR3 runs 18 residues. The trim removed 0 bases at V and 1 base at J, leaving 9 bases unmatched.

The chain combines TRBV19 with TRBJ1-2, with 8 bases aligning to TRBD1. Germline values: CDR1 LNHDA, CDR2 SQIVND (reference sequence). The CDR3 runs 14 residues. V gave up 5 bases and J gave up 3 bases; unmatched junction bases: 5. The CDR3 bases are TGTGCCAGTAGTGCGTCACAGGGGGACTATGGCTACACCTTC. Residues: CASSASQGDYGYTF.

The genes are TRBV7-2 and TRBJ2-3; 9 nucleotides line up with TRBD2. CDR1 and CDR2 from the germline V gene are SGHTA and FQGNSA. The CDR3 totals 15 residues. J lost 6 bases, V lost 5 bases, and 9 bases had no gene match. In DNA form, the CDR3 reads TGTGCCAGCAGCATGGGTAGCGGGGGTGGGGATACGCAGTATTTT. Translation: CASSMGSGGGDTQYF.

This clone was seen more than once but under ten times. The CDR3 nucleotides read TGCGCCAGCAGCGTCGGAAACTTACAGGGATCCGAAGCTTTCTTT. Translation: CASSVGNLQGSEAFF. The chain couples TRBV5-1 to TRBJ1-1, with D maybe TRBD1 (6 bases). Germline loops: CDR1 SGHRS, CDR2 YFSETQ. V lost 4 bases, J lost 8 bases, and 21 bases lay in between. The CDR3 covers 15 residues. The full variable domain, its missing parts supplied by reference TRBV5-1 and TRBJ1-1, is KAGVTQTPRYLIKTRGQQVTLSCSPISGHRSVSWYQQTPGQGLQFLFEYFSETQRNKGNFPGRFSGRQFSNSRSEMNVSTLELGDSALYLCASSVGNLQGSEAFFGQGTRLTVV.

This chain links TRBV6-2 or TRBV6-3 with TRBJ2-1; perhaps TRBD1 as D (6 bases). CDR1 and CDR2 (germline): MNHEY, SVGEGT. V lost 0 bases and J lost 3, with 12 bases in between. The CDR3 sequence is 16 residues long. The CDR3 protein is CASSYSGQSFYNEQFF. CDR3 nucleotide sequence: TGTGCCAGCAGTTACTCTGGACAGAGTTTCTACAATGAGCAGTTCTTC.

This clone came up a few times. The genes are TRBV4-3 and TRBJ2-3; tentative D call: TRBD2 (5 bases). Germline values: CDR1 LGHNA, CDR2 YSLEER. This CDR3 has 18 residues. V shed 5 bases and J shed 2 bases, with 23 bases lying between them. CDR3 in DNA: TGCGCCAGCAGCGGACTGAAAGGCCCTTCAGACCTCACAGATACGCAGTATTTT. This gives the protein CASSGLKGPSDLTDTQYF.

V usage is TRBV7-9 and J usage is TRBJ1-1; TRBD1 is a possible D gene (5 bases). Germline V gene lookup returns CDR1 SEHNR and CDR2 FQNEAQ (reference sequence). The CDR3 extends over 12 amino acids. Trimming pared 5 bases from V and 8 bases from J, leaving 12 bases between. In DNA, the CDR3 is TGTGCCAGCAGCCAGGACAAAGTAGAAGCTTTCTTT. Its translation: CASSQDKVEAFF.

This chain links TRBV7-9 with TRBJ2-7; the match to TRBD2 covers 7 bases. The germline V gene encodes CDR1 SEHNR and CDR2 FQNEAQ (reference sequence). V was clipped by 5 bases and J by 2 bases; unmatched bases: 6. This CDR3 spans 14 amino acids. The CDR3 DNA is TGTGCCAGCAGCCCCTCGGGGGGAGCCTACGAGCAGTACTTC. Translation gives CASSPSGGAYEQYF.